A selection of T cell receptor beta chains follows, all from one sample in a study of blood T cell repertoires in COVID-19. Data came from immunoSEQ multiplex PCR; TCRdb stores just in-frame clones and leaves some out. The sample has 110,000 to 150,000 clones, about 90% seen once. Sequenced: peripheral blood. Every receptor here comes from a man aged 50 to 59 with active or convalescent COVID-19. Both conserved end residues are part of each CDR3. A D gene is named only where the DNA matches it firmly. Expanded clones get a size class; other rows say once, few or many, or leave the size out.

V gene: TRBV27
clone size: NA
D gene: TRBD1
CDR3 length: 14
J gene: TRBJ2-7
CDR3 protein: CASSRTGVEYEQYF
CDR3 DNA: TGTGCCAGCAGCCGGACAGGGGTGGAATACGAGCAGTACTTC

V gene: TRBV6-5
clone size: NA
D gene: NA
CDR3 length: 14
J gene: TRBJ1-6
CDR3 protein: CASSPRGARSPLHF
CDR3 DNA: TGTGCCAGCAGCCCCCGGGGGGCTCGGTCACCCCTCCACTTT

V gene: TRBV28
clone size: NA
D gene: NA
CDR3 length: 18
J gene: TRBJ2-4
CDR3 protein: CASSFAGRGKLAKNIQYF
CDR3 DNA: TGTGCCAGCAGTTTCGCGGGACGAGGGAAACTAGCCAAAAACATTCAGTACTTC

V gene: TRBV4-2
clone size: NA
D gene: TRBD1
CDR3 length: 14
J gene: TRBJ2-1
CDR3 protein: CASSQGDRGNEQFF
CDR3 DNA: TGTGCCAGCAGCCAAGGAGACAGGGGTAATGAGCAGTTCTTC

V gene: TRBV28
clone size: few
D gene: TRBD1
CDR3 length: 19
J gene: TRBJ1-4
CDR3 protein: CASSPPRTGFGRGREKLFF
CDR3 DNA: TGTGCCAGCAGTCCCCCCCGGACAGGATTTGGAAGGGGTAGGGAAAAACTGTTTTTT

V gene: TRBV6-5
clone size: NA
D gene: TRBD1
CDR3 length: 14
J gene: TRBJ2-7
CDR3 protein: CASRGRTGAYEQYF
CDR3 DNA: TGTGCCAGCAGGGGGCGGACAGGGGCCTACGAGCAGTACTTC

V gene: TRBV6-5
clone size: NA
D gene: TRBD2
CDR3 length: 15
J gene: TRBJ2-1
CDR3 protein: CASSPQGTRHNEQFF
CDR3 DNA: TGTGCCAGCAGTCCCCAAGGGACTAGACACAATGAGCAGTTCTTC

V gene: TRBV2
clone size: NA
D gene: TRBD2
CDR3 length: 15
J gene: TRBJ2-3
CDR3 protein: CASVTSGRIKDTQYF
CDR3 DNA: TGTGCCAGCGTAACTAGCGGGAGAATAAAAGATACGCAGTATTTT

V gene: TRBV19
clone size: NA
D gene: TRBD2
CDR3 length: 15
J gene: TRBJ2-7
CDR3 protein: CASSRGTSGSYEQYF
CDR3 DNA: TGTGCCAGTAGTCGCGGGACTAGCGGTTCCTACGAGCAGTACTTC

V gene: TRBV19
clone size: NA
D gene: TRBD1
CDR3 length: 16
J gene: TRBJ2-2
CDR3 protein: CASSSPRTGMSGELFF
CDR3 DNA: TGTGCCAGTAGTTCCCCACGGACAGGGATGAGCGGGGAGCTGTTTTTT

V gene: TRBV6-5
clone size: NA
D gene: TRBD1
CDR3 length: 15
J gene: TRBJ1-5
CDR3 protein: CASSRDRGHNQPQHF
CDR3 DNA: TGTGCCAGCAGCAGGGACAGGGGGCATAATCAGCCCCAGCATTTT

V gene: TRBV6-5
clone size: NA
D gene: TRBD1
CDR3 length: 14
J gene: TRBJ2-7
CDR3 protein: CASNQGDSHYEQYF
CDR3 DNA: TGTGCCAGCAACCAAGGGGACAGCCACTACGAGCAGTACTTC

V gene: TRBV7-2
clone size: NA
D gene: NA
CDR3 length: 15
J gene: TRBJ2-2
CDR3 protein: CASSFWQGDTGELFF
CDR3 DNA: TGTGCCAGCAGCTTTTGGCAGGGTGACACCGGGGAGCTGTTTTTT

V gene: TRBV5-3
clone size: NA
D gene: TRBD1
CDR3 length: 17
J gene: TRBJ2-1
CDR3 protein: CARSRSSTGISYNEQFF
CDR3 DNA: TGTGCCAGAAGCCGATCGTCGACAGGGATATCCTACAATGAGCAGTTCTTC

V gene: TRBV27
clone size: NA
D gene: TRBD1
CDR3 length: 15
J gene: TRBJ2-7
CDR3 protein: CASRYGPRDSYEQYF
CDR3 DNA: TGTGCCAGCAGATACGGCCCCCGGGACAGCTACGAGCAGTACTTC

V gene: TRBV3-1/TRBV3-2
clone size: NA
D gene: NA
CDR3 length: 15
J gene: TRBJ2-1
CDR3 protein: CASSQASGTPWGQFF
CDR3 DNA: TGTGCCAGCAGCCAAGCCTCAGGGACTCCCTGGGGGCAGTTCTTC

V gene: TRBV29-1
clone size: NA
D gene: TRBD2
CDR3 length: 13
J gene: TRBJ2-5
CDR3 protein: CSVRTSSWETQYF
CDR3 DNA: TGCAGCGTTAGGACTAGTTCGTGGGAGACCCAGTACTTC

V gene: TRBV3-1/TRBV3-2
clone size: NA
D gene: TRBD1
CDR3 length: 14
J gene: TRBJ1-2
CDR3 protein: CASSLGQVNYGYTF
CDR3 DNA: TGTGCCAGCAGCCTCGGACAGGTGAACTATGGCTACACCTTC

V gene: TRBV27
clone size: NA
D gene: NA
CDR3 length: 16
J gene: TRBJ2-7
CDR3 protein: CASSLSAPSGAYEQYF
CDR3 DNA: TGTGCCAGCAGTTTATCCGCCCCCTCCGGGGCCTACGAGCAGTACTTC

V gene: TRBV18
clone size: NA
D gene: NA
CDR3 length: 13
J gene: TRBJ2-5
CDR3 protein: CASSQQGGETQYF
CDR3 DNA: TGTGCCAGCTCACAACAGGGCGGGGAGACCCAGTACTTC

V gene: TRBV2
clone size: NA
D gene: NA
CDR3 length: 13
J gene: TRBJ2-1
CDR3 protein: CASASSSYNEQFF
CDR3 DNA: TGTGCCAGCGCCAGTTCTTCCTACAATGAGCAGTTCTTC

V gene: TRBV6-5
clone size: NA
D gene: TRBD1
CDR3 length: 12
J gene: TRBJ1-5
CDR3 protein: CASSKTGGPQHF
CDR3 DNA: TGTGCCAGCAGTAAGACAGGGGGGCCCCAGCATTTT

V gene: TRBV5-1
clone size: NA
D gene: TRBD2
CDR3 length: 15
J gene: TRBJ2-1
CDR3 protein: CASSPGLAGANEQFF
CDR3 DNA: TGCGCCAGCAGCCCTGGACTAGCGGGAGCCAATGAGCAGTTCTTC

V gene: TRBV4-1
clone size: NA
D gene: NA
CDR3 length: 14
J gene: TRBJ2-1
CDR3 protein: CASSQLTGSSEQFF
CDR3 DNA: TGCGCCAGCAGCCAACTAACAGGGTCGAGTGAGCAGTTCTTC

V gene: TRBV29-1
clone size: NA
D gene: NA
CDR3 length: 11
J gene: TRBJ2-1
CDR3 protein: CSGDLRNEQFF
CDR3 DNA: TGCAGTGGGGACTTGCGCAATGAGCAGTTCTTC

V gene: TRBV11-2
clone size: NA
D gene: TRBD2
CDR3 length: 14
J gene: TRBJ2-7
CDR3 protein: CASSPAGGGYEQYF
CDR3 DNA: TGTGCCAGCAGCCCAGCGGGAGGGGGCTACGAGCAGTACTTC

V gene: TRBV5-1
clone size: NA
D gene: NA
CDR3 length: 15
J gene: TRBJ1-2
CDR3 protein: CASSFGGQGLDGYTF
CDR3 DNA: TGCGCCAGCAGCTTTGGGGGCCAGGGGCTCGATGGCTACACCTTC

V gene: TRBV12-5
clone size: NA
D gene: NA
CDR3 length: 13
J gene: TRBJ2-5
CDR3 protein: CASAPPGSETQYF
CDR3 DNA: TGTGCTAGTGCCCCCCCAGGGTCAGAGACCCAGTACTTC